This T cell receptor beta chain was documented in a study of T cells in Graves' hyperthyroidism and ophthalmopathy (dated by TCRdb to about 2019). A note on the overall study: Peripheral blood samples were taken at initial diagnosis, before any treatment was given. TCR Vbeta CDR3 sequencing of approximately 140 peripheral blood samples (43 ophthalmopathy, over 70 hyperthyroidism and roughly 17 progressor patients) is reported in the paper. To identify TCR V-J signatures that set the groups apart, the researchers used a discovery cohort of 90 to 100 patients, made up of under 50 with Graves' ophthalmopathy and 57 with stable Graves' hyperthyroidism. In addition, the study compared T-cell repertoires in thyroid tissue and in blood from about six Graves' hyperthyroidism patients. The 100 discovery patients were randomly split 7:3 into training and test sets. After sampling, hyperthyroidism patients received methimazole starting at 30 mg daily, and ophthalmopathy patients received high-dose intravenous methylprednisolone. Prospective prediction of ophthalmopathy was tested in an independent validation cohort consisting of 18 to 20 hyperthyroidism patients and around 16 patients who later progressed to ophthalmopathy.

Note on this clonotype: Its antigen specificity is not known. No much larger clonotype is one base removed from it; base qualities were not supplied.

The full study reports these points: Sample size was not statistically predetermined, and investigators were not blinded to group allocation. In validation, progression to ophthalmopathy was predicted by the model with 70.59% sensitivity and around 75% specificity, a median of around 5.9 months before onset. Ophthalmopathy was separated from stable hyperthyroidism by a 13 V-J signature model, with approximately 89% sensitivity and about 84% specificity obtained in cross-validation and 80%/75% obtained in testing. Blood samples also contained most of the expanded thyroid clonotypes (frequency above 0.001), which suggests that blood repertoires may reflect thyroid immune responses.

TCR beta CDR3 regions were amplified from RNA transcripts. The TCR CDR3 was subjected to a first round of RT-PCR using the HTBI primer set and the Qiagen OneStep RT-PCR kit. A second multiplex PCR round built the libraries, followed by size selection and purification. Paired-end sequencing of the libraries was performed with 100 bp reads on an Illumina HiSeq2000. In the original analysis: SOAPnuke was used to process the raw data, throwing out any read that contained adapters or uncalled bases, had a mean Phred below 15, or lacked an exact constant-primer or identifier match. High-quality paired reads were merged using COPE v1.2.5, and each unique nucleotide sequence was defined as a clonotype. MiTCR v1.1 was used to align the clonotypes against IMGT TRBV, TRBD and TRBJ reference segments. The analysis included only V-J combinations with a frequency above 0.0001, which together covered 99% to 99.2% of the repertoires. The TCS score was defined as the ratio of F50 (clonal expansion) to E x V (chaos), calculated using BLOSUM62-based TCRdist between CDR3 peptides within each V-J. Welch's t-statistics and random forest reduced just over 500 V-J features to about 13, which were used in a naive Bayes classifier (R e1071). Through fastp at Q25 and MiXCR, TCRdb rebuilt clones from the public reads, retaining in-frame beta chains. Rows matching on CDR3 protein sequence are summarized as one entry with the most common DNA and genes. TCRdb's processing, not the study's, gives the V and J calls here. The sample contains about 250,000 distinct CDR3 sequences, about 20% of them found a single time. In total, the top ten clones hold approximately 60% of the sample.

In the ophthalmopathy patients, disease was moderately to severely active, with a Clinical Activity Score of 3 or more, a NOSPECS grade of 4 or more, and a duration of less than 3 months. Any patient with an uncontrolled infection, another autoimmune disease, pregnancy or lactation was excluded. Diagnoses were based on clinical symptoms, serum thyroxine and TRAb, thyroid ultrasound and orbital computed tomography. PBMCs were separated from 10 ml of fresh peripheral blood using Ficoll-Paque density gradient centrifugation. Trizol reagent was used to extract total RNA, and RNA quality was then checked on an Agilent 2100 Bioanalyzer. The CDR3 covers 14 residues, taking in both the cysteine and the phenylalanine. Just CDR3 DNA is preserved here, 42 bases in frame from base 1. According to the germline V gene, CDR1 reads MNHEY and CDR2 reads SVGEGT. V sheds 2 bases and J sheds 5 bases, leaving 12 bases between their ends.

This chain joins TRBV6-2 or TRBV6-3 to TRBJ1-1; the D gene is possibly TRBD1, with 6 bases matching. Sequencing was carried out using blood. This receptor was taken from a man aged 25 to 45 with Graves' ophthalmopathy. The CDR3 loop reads CASSYGQGRTEAFF. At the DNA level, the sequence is TGTGCCAGCAGTTACGGGCAGGGGCGGACTGAAGCTTTCTTT.